This T cell receptor (beta chain) emerged from a study of identical twins. Of note for this clonotype: Its antigen is as yet unknown.

Template switching added a universal primer binding site, and final cDNA carried unique molecular identifiers. TCRdb used MiXCR to reprocess the 5' RACE reads, holding one entry per CDR3 protein. The profile shows under 900,000 distinct CDR3 sequences, roughly 12% of them singletons. The CDR3 loop spans 16 amino acids. With V trimmed by 7 bases and J by 0 bases, 9 bases remained unmatched. CDR1 is MNHEY and CDR2 is SMNVEV in the germline V gene (reference sequence). Whole-study results and caveats: Excess twin sharing in beta out-of-frame sequences was weaker. Analyses of zero insertions could be partly confounded by invariant MAIT and iNKT cells. It was out-of-frame TCR alpha sharing in monozygotic twins that models underestimated.

The data also belong to a second study, concerning yellow fever vaccine responses in identical twins.

This receptor was taken from a woman between 18 and 29 years old in good health. The rearrangement joins TRBV27 to TRBJ2-3; 8 bases are a match to TRBD2. The sequencing sample was made of PBMCs. The CDR3: CASTPSPSGSTDTQYF. The CDR3 DNA follows: TGTGCCAGCACCCCCTCCCCTAGCGGGAGCACAGATACGCAGTATTTT.